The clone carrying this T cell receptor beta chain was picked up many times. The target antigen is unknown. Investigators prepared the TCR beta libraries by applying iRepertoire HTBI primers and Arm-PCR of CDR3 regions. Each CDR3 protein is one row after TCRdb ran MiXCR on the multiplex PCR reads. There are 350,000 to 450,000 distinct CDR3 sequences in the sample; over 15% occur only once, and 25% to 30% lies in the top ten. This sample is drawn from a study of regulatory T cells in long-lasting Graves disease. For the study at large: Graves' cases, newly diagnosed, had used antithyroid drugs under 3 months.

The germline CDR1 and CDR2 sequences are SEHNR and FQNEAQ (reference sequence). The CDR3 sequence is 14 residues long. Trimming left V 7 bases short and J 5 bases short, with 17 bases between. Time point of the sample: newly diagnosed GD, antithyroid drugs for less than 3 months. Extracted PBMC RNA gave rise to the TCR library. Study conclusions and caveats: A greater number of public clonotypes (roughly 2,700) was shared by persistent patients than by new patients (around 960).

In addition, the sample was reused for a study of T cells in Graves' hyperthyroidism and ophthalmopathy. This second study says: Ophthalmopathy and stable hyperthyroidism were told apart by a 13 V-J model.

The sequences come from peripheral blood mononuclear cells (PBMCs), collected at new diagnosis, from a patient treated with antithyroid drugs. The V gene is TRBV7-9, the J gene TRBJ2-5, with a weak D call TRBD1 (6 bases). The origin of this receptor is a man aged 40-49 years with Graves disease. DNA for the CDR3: TGTGCCAGCACCTACCCAGGGGTGGCGGAGACCCAGTACTTC. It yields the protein CASTYPGVAETQYF.